These 6 T cell receptor beta chains came from one sample sequenced in a study of T cell responses to AZD1222 COVID-19 vaccine. Data came from immunoSEQ multiplex PCR; TCRdb stores just in-frame clones and leaves some out. The table lists fewer than 150,000 clones, about nine tenths of them singletons. The sequences come from peripheral blood, collected on day 0 of AZD1222 vaccination. The receptor set was obtained from an adult in good health.

The V gene is TRBV4-1, the J gene TRBJ2-6; 7 bases map to TRBD1. This CDR3 is 18 amino acids long. Looked up from germline, CDR1 is MGHRA and CDR2 is YSYEKL. V was pared by 3 bases and J by 0 bases, with 8 bases of the junction left unmatched. DNA for the CDR3: TGCGCCAGCAGCCACGCAAGACAGGGACGCTCTGGGGCCAACGTCCTGACTTTC. Translated: CASSHARQGRSGANVLTF.

This sequence joins TRBV5-6 and TRBJ2-5, with D hard to call. Per the germline V gene, CDR1 is SGHDT and CDR2 is YYEEEE. This CDR3 is built from 16 residues. The V gene lost 1 base and the J gene lost 1 base, with 14 bases spanning the gap. As DNA, the CDR3 is TGTGCCAGCAGCTTGAAGGGCCAAGCTAGCCAAGAGACCCAGTACTTC. It encodes CASSLKGQASQETQYF.

This chain uses TRBV7-2 with TRBJ2-2; either TRBD1 or TRBD2 may fit D (5 bases each). CDR3 length equals 14 residues. Germline assignment: CDR1 SGHTA and CDR2 FQGNSA. The V and J ends lost 0 bases and 4 bases respectively, with 6 bases between them. CDR3 coding DNA: TGTGCCAGCAGCTTAGCGAGGGGCACCGGGGAGCTGTTTTTT. Residues: CASSLARGTGELFF. Supplemented by reference TRBV7-2 and TRBJ2-2, the full variable domain reads GAGVSQSPSNKVTEKGKDVELRCDPISGHTALYWYRQSLGQGLEFLIYFQGNSAPDKSGLPSDRFSAERTGGSVSTLTIQRTQQEDSAVYLCASSLARGTGELFFGEGSRLTVL.

This chain uses TRBV5-1 with TRBJ1-4; 7 bases agree with TRBD1. This CDR3 spans 13 amino acids. Germline V gene lookup returns CDR1 SGHRS and CDR2 YFSETQ. Germline trimming cut 3 bases from V and 12 bases from J; bases unmatched to any gene: 8. The CDR3 DNA sequence: TGCGCCAGCAGCTCCCGGGACAGCGGGGAACTGTTTTTT. Amino acid sequence: CASSSRDSGELFF.

This chain links TRBV28 with TRBJ1-4; 10 positions agree with TRBD1. The germline V gene has CDR1 MDHEN and CDR2 SYDVKM. The CDR3 sequence is 15 residues long. Losses at the gene ends were 5 bases for V and 7 bases for J; bases not matched to a gene: 7. In nucleotides, the CDR3 is TGTGCCAGCAGTACCCCCGGGACAGGGGCTGAAAAACTGTTTTTT. Translation gives CASSTPGTGAEKLFF.

CDR3 loop: CASSLPHHSGANVLTF. The CDR3 coding sequence is TGTGCCAGCAGTTTACCCCACCACTCTGGGGCCAACGTCCTGACTTTC. The chain combines TRBV27 with TRBJ2-6; D uncertain. This CDR3 has 16 amino acids. Trimming left V 2 bases short and J 0 bases short, with 8 bases between. Germline CDR1 MNHEY, CDR2 SMNVEV (reference sequence).